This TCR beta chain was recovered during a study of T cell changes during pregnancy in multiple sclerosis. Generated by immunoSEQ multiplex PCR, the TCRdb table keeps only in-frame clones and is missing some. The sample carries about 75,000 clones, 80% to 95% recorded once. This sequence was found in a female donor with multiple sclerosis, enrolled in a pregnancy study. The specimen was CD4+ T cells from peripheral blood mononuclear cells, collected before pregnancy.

The CDR3 region has the DNA TGTGCCAGCAGCGCTACCTACGAGCAGTACTTC. Translating gives CASSATYEQYF. The gene calls are TRBV5-8 and TRBJ2-7; the D is unclear. CDR3 length equals 11 residues. The germline gives CDR1 SGHTS, CDR2 YDEGEE. The V end was cut by 4 bases, the J end by 2 bases, with 4 bases between.